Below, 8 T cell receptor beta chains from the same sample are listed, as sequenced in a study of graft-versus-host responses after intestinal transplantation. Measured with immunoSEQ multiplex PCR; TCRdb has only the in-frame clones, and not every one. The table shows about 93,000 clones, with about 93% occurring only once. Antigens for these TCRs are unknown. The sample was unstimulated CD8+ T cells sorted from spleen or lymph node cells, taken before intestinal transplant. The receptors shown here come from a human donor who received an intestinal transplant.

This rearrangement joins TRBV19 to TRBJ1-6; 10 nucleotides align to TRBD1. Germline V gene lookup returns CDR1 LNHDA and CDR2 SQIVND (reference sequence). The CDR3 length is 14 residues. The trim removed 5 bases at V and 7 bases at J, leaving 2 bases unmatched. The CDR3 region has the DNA TGTGCCAGTAGTGCGGGACAGGGGAATTCACCCCTCCACTTT. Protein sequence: CASSAGQGNSPLHF.

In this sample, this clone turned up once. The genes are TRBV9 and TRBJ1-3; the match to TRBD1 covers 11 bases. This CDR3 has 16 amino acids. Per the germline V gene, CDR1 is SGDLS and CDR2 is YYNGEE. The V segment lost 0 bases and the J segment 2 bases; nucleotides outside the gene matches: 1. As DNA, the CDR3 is TGTGCCAGCAGCGTAGGGGGACAGGGGGCTGGAAACACCATATATTTT. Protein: CASSVGGQGAGNTIYF.

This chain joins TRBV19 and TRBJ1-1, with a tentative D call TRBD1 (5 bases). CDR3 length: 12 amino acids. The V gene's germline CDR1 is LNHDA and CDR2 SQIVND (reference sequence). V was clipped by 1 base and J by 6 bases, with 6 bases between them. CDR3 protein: CASSIVGAEAFF. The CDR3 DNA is TGTGCCAGTAGTATAGTAGGGGCTGAAGCTTTCTTT.

CDR3 loop: CASSLLTSSGTEAFF. CDR3 coding DNA: TGTGCCAGCAGCTTGCTCACATCGTCGGGCACTGAAGCTTTCTTT. The chain couples TRBV5-5 to TRBJ1-1; D is ambiguous. This CDR3 has 15 amino acids. CDR1 is SGHKS and CDR2 is YYEKEE in the germline V gene (reference sequence). V was shortened by 1 base and J by 4 bases, with 14 bases between the two germline ends. Drawing the rest from reference TRBV5-5 and TRBJ1-1, the complete variable domain is DAGVTQSPTHLIKTRGQQVTLRCSPISGHKSVSWYQQVLGQGPQFIFQYYEKEERGRGNFPDRFSARQFPNYSSELNVNALLLGDSALYLCASSLLTSSGTEAFFGQGTRLTVV.

The CDR3 loop is CASSEFIAVTNEQFF. The CDR3 DNA sequence: TGTGCCAGCAGTGAATTCATCGCAGTTACCAATGAGCAGTTCTTC. V is TRBV6-1 and J is TRBJ2-1; unclear D gene. Trimming took off 2 bases at V and 6 bases at J, with 14 bases between the two ends. The CDR3 totals 15 residues. Germline loops: CDR1 MNHNS, CDR2 SASEGT.

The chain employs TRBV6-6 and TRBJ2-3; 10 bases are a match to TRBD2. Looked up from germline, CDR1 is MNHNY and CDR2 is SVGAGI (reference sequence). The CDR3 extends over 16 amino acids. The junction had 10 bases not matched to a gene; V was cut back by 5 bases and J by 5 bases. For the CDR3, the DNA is TGTGCCAGCAGTCGCTTAGGGACTAGCGTTGGAGATACGCAGTATTTT. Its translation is CASSRLGTSVGDTQYF.

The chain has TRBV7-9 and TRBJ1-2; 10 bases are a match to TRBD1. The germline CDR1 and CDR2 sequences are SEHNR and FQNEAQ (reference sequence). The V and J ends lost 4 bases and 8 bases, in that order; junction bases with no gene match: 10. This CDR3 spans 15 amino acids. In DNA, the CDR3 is TGTGCCAGCAGCTCGGGGACAGGGGTTCTGGAAGGCTACACCTTC. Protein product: CASSSGTGVLEGYTF.

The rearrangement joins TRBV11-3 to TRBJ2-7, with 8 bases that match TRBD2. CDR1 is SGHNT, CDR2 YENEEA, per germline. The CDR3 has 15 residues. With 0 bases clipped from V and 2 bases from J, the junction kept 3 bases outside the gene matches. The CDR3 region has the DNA TGTGCCAGCAGCTTAGAGCGGGGGGATACCTACGAGCAGTACTTC. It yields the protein CASSLERGDTYEQYF. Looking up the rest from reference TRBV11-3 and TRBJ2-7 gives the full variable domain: EAGVVQSPRYKIIEKKQPVAFWCNPISGHNTLYWYLQNLGQGPELLIRYENEEAVDDSQLPKDRFSAERLKGVDSTLKIQPAELGDSAVYLCASSLERGDTYEQYFGPGTRLTVT.